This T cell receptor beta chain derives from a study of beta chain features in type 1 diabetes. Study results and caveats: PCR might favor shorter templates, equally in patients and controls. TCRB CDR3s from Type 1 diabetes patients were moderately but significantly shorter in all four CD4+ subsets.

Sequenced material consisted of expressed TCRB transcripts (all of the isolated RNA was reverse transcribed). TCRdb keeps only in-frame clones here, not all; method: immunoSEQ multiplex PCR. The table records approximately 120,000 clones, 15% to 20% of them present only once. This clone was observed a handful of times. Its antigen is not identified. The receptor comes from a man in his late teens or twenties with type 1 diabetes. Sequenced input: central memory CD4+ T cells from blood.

CDR3 amino acids: CASSTTQGAGETQYF. DNA for the CDR3: TGTGCCAGTAGTACCACTCAGGGGGCGGGAGAGACCCAGTACTTC. The chain recombines TRBV19 with TRBJ2-5, with 8 bases that match TRBD1. V lost 4 bases and J lost 4; bases outside the gene matches: 8. The CDR3 runs 15 residues. The germline CDR1 and CDR2 sequences are LNHDA and SQIVND (reference sequence).